This TCR beta chain is drawn from a study of T-cell reconstitution after alpha-beta-depleted transplantation in children. Study-level findings and limits: At day 60, the high TCRbeta diversity found in some patients originated from recipient T cells and thymic progenitors that had survived. Among T cells one year after transplant, newly produced cells accounted for most counts and diversity.

Remarks on this clonotype: Antigen unknown.

The CDR3 runs to 14 residues. Germline assignment: CDR1 DFQATT and CDR2 SNEGSKA (reference sequence). After removal of 6 bases from V and 8 bases from J, the junction contained 8 bases not matched to a gene. Construction of the TCRbeta library involved unique molecular identifiers. TCRdb used MiXCR to reprocess the PCR reads, holding one entry per CDR3 protein. The data hold approximately 630,000 distinct CDR3 sequences, with about an eighth observed a single time. The sample here was PBMCs, taken before TCRalphabeta/CD19-depleted stem cell transplant. The chain is built from TRBV20-1 and TRBJ2-1, with 12 bases fitting TRBD2. The sequence came from a girl aged 2 to 9 with congenital amegakaryocytic thrombocytopenia, due to receive a stem cell transplant. The DNA of the CDR3 is TGCAGTGCCTACCGACTAGCGGGAGCACATGAGCAGTTCTTC. It translates to CSAYRLAGAHEQFF.